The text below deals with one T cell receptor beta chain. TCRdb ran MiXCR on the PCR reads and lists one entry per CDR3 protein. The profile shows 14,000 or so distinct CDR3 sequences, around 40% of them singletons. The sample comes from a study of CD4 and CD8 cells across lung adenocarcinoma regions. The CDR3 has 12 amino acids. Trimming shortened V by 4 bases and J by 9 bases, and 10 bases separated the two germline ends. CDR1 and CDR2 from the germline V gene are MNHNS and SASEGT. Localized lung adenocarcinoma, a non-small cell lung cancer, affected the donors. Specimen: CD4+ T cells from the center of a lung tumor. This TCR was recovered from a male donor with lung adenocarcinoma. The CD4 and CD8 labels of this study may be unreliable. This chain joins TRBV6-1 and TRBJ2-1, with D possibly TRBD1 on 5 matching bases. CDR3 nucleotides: TGTGCCAGCAGTGTACAGGATGGTGAGCAGTTCTTC. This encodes CASSVQDGEQFF.